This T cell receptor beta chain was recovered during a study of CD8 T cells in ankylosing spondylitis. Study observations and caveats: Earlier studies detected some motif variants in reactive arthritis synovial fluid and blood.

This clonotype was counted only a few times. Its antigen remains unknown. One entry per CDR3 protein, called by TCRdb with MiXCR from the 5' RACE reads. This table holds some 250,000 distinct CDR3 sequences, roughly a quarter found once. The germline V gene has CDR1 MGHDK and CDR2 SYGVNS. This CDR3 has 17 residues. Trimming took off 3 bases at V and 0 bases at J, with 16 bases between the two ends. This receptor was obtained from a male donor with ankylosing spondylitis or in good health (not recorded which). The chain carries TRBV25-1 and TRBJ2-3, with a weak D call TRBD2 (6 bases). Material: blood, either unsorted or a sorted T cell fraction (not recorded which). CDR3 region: CASSDPGAAPSTDTQYF. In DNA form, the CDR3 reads TGTGCCAGCAGTGATCCGGGAGCGGCCCCTAGCACAGATACGCAGTATTTT. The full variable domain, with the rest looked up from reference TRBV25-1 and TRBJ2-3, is EADIYQTPRYLVIGTGKKITLECSQTMGHDKMYWYQQDPGMELHLIHYSYGVNSTEKGDLSSESTVSRIRTEHFPLTLESARPSHTSQYLCASSDPGAAPSTDTQYFGPGTRLTVL.